The entry below gives a single T cell receptor (beta chain) sequence along with its context. This CDR3 contains 16 residues. The germline V gene has CDR1 LGHDT and CDR2 YNNKEL (reference sequence). Losses at the gene ends were 3 bases for V and 2 bases for J; bases not matched to a gene: 6. The sample belongs to a study of blood T cell repertoires in COVID-19. Original handling: Estimated nucleated cell counts came from reference gene primer amplification. TCRdb keeps only in-frame clones here, not all; method: immunoSEQ multiplex PCR. V and J calls and clone size come straight from that table; D and trimming were deduced from the DNA. The sample contains a few hundred thousand clones, 70% to 90% of which appear only once.

This chain uses TRBV3-1 (or the pseudogene TRBV3-2) with TRBJ2-7; 11 bases align to TRBD2. The sequence was obtained from a woman between 45 and 60 years old with acute COVID-19. Material: PBMCs or T cells enriched from blood (not recorded which). CDR3 nucleotide sequence: TGTGCCAGCAGCCAGCAAGGGACTAGCGGCACCTACGAGCAGTACTTC. Translation: CASSQQGTSGTYEQYF.